Each of the 26 T cell receptor beta chains below was sequenced from the same sample in a study of blood T cell repertoires in COVID-19. Some clones are missing from TCRdb's copy, which holds only in-frame ones; the method was immunoSEQ multiplex PCR. The sample includes around 16,000 clones, 70% to 90% seen only once; the top ten take 49%. The sample comprised peripheral blood. Receptor source: a human donor in a cohort sampled during active COVID-19.

J is TRBJ2-1 and V is TRBV5-4, with 10 nucleotides matching TRBD1. Germline CDR1 and CDR2: SGHNT and YYREEE (reference sequence). Unmatched junction bases numbered 0, after V lost 0 bases and J lost 0 bases. The CDR3 has 16 residues. In DNA, the CDR3 is TGTGCCAGCAGCTTGGGGACAGGGGGCTCCTACAATGAGCAGTTCTTC. Translated, it gives CASSLGTGGSYNEQFF.

The chain couples TRBV10-3 to TRBJ1-6, with D tentatively TRBD1 (6 bases). The V gene lost 7 bases and the J gene lost 10 bases, with 14 bases spanning the gap. The CDR3 sequence is 13 residues long. Germline CDR1 ENHRY, CDR2 SYGVKD. Written as DNA, the CDR3 is TGTGCCATCAAGGGGAGGGGGAAATCACCCCTCCACTTT. This encodes CAIKGRGKSPLHF.

The gene calls are TRBV7-2 and TRBJ1-2; 10 bases map to TRBD1. With V trimmed by 7 bases and J by 4 bases, 6 bases remained unmatched. Germline V gives CDR1 SGHTA, CDR2 FQGNSA. This CDR3 comprises 14 residues. DNA of the CDR3: TGTGCCAGCACCGTGACAGGGGGCGGCTATGGCTACACCTTC. Protein product: CASTVTGGGYGYTF.

The chain employs TRBV18 and TRBJ1-1; 7 bases map to TRBD1. Germline V CDR1 and CDR2: KGHSH, LQKENI. Trimming removed 6 bases from V and 3 bases from J; junction bases left unmatched: 10. The CDR3 is made up of 15 amino acids. The CDR3 sequence: CASSPTFDRDTEAFF. The CDR3, as DNA: TGTGCCAGCTCCCCAACGTTCGACAGGGACACTGAAGCTTTCTTT.

Comment on this clone: Since a much larger clone is just one base distant, this may be a read error. This specimen includes other DNA sequences encoding the same CDR3. The rearrangement uses TRBV3-1 (or the pseudogene TRBV3-2) and TRBJ2-5, with 7 bases lining up with TRBD2. CDR3 length equals 17 residues. Germline V gene data show CDR1 as LGHDT and CDR2 as YNNKEL (reference sequence). V was clipped by 0 bases and J by 4 bases; unmatched bases: 11. The CDR3 here is CASSQDGYGGGGETQYF. CDR3 nucleotide sequence: TGTGCCAGCAGCCAAGATGGCTATGGGGGGGGTGGAGAGACCCAGTACTTC.

This chain uses TRBV10-3 with TRBJ1-3; 7 bases fit TRBD1. J lost 1 base, V lost 2 bases, and 8 bases had no gene match. Germline-derived CDR1 and CDR2 are ENHRY and SYGVKD. The CDR3 is 17 residues long. The CDR3: CAISERAGGVSGNTIYF. The CDR3 nucleotides are TGTGCCATCAGTGAGAGGGCAGGGGGTGTATCTGGAAACACCATATATTTT.

The chain couples TRBV3-1 (or the pseudogene TRBV3-2) to TRBJ2-3; 8 bases are a match to TRBD2. The CDR3 has 16 amino acids. Per germline, CDR1 LGHDT and CDR2 YNNKEL (reference sequence). Trimming at V came to 1 base and at J to 3 bases, leaving 6 bases not matched to a gene. CDR3 DNA sequence: TGTGCCAGCAGCCAAGTCCCGGGACTAGAGACAGATACGCAGTATTTT. Protein product: CASSQVPGLETDTQYF.

This clone occurred a few times. The chain's CDR3 is CASSIKGLAGASNTGELFF. As DNA, the CDR3 is TGTGCCAGTAGTATCAAAGGACTAGCGGGGGCCTCGAACACCGGGGAGCTGTTTTTT. The genes are TRBV19 and TRBJ2-2; 13 bases are shared with TRBD2. The CDR3 runs to 19 residues. V lost 3 bases and J lost 0; bases outside the gene matches: 7. The V gene's germline CDR1 is LNHDA and CDR2 SQIVND (reference sequence).

This clone has more than one count but fewer than ten. CDR3 sequence (DNA): TGCGCCAGCAGCTACAACGGACTAGCGGGCGTCTACAATGAGCAGTTCTTC. Its protein product is CASSYNGLAGVYNEQFF. The genes are TRBV5-1 and TRBJ2-1, with TRBD2 matching over 11 bases. V dropped 3 bases and J dropped 3; count of bases not matched to a gene: 8. Germline V gene sequence: CDR1 SGHRS, CDR2 YFSETQ. The CDR3 is 17 residues long. Variable domain in full (rest from reference TRBV5-1 and TRBJ2-1): KAGVTQTPRYLIKTRGQQVTLSCSPISGHRSVSWYQQTPGQGLQFLFEYFSETQRNKGNFPGRFSGRQFSNSRSEMNVSTLELGDSALYLCASSYNGLAGVYNEQFFGPGTRLTVL.

The chain has TRBV27 and TRBJ1-5; D uncertain. Trimming cost V 4 bases and J 6 bases, with 10 bases left between them. CDR1 and CDR2 (germline): MNHEY, SMNVEV (reference sequence). The CDR3 sequence is 13 residues long. The CDR3 region is CASSSARGQPQHF. The CDR3 nucleotides are TGTGCCAGCAGTTCCGCCAGAGGTCAGCCCCAGCATTTT.

The V and J genes are TRBV7-3 and TRBJ1-6; TRBD1 matches at 8 bases. The germline V gene encodes CDR1 SGHTA and CDR2 FQGTGA. This CDR3 spans 14 amino acids. The V gene end was trimmed by 5 bases and the J gene end by 7 bases; junction bases not matched to a gene: 4. The CDR3, as DNA: TGTGCCAGCAGCCGGACAGGGCCCAATTCACCCCTCCACTTT. Protein sequence: CASSRTGPNSPLHF.

The chain recombines TRBV5-1 with TRBJ1-3, with 9 bases matching TRBD1. Germline trimming cut 0 bases from V and 4 bases from J; bases unmatched to any gene: 8. From germline, CDR1 is SGHRS and CDR2 YFSETQ. The CDR3 covers 17 residues. This CDR3 reads CASSLAGGTGSGNTIYF. Here the CDR3 DNA reads TGCGCCAGCAGCTTGGCCGGGGGGACAGGGTCGGGAAACACCATATATTTT. Variable domain in full (rest from reference TRBV5-1 and TRBJ1-3): KAGVTQTPRYLIKTRGQQVTLSCSPISGHRSVSWYQQTPGQGLQFLFEYFSETQRNKGNFPGRFSGRQFSNSRSEMNVSTLELGDSALYLCASSLAGGTGSGNTIYFGEGSWLTVV.

This chain uses TRBV5-1 with TRBJ2-3; 7 bases are a match to TRBD1. V lost 3 bases, J lost 2 bases, and 9 bases stayed unmatched. Germline values: CDR1 SGHRS, CDR2 YFSETQ. The CDR3 length is 16 residues. The CDR3, as DNA: TGCGCCAGCAGCTCTCGGACAGGTTCACCCACAGATACGCAGTATTTT. Residues: CASSSRTGSPTDTQYF.

This clone has only one observation. CDR3 nucleotide sequence: TGCGCCAGCAGGATCGGGGAGACCCAGTACTTC. Its protein is CASRIGETQYF. V gene TRBV10-1 combines with J gene TRBJ2-5; D not certain. The CDR3 spans 11 residues. CDR1 and CDR2 from the germline V gene are WNHNN and SYGVQD (reference sequence). The V end was cut by 6 bases, the J end by 5 bases, with 7 bases between.

This clone occurred a few times. The chain recombines TRBV15 with TRBJ2-1; perhaps TRBD2 as D (6 bases). The CDR3 covers 13 residues. The V and J ends lost 5 bases and 10 bases respectively, with 15 bases between them. Germline CDR1 reads LNHNV; CDR2 reads YYDKDF (reference sequence). The CDR3 protein is CATSPTSKDEQFF. Here the CDR3 DNA reads TGTGCCACCAGCCCCACTAGCAAGGACGAGCAGTTCTTC.

The gene calls are TRBV30 and TRBJ2-7, with D possibly matching TRBD2 (5 bases). Between the trimmed V and J ends, which lost 1 base and 5 bases, there was a span of 12 bases. Germline loops: CDR1 GTSNPN, CDR2 SVGIG (reference sequence). The CDR3 has 13 residues. CDR3 in DNA: TGTGCCTGGAGTGCCGGGGTGCCCGACGAGCAGTACTTC. The encoded protein is CAWSAGVPDEQYF.

V usage is TRBV2 and J usage is TRBJ2-1; 9 positions match TRBD2. The CDR3 is made up of 16 amino acids. The junction had 10 bases not matched to a gene; V was cut back by 6 bases and J by 4 bases. CDR1 and CDR2 (germline): SNHLY, FYNNEI. The CDR3 protein is CASSSGTSSYYNEQFF. DNA of the CDR3: TGTGCCAGCAGCTCCGGGACTAGCAGCTATTACAATGAGCAGTTCTTC.

The chain links TRBV5-1 to TRBJ2-3; 8 bases are shared with TRBD2. CDR1 is SGHRS and CDR2 is YFSETQ in the germline V gene. The CDR3 has 17 amino acids. The ends lost 4 bases at V and 4 bases at J; junction bases unmatched: 14. For the CDR3, the DNA is TGCGCCAGCAGCGCCCCTCCGGGACTAGTTCTGGCAGATACGCAGTATTTT. The encoded protein is CASSAPPGLVLADTQYF.

The J gene is TRBJ1-4, the V gene TRBV5-6, with 7 bases lining up with TRBD1. The J segment lost 3 bases and the V segment lost 1 base, leaving 12 bases of the junction unmatched. Germline V CDR1 and CDR2: SGHDT, YYEEEE. The CDR3 length is 18 residues. The CDR3 here is CASSLWAGGNSANEKLFF. In nucleotides, the CDR3 is TGTGCCAGCAGCTTGTGGGCAGGGGGAAACTCGGCTAATGAAAAACTGTTTTTT.

This clone was seen only once. J is TRBJ2-6 and V is TRBV18, with 8 bases identical to TRBD1. J lost 3 bases, V lost 6 bases, and 10 bases had no gene match. Germline loops: CDR1 KGHSH, CDR2 LQKENI. This CDR3 comprises 17 residues. CDR3 sequence reads: CASSSDRVIGGANVLTF. The CDR3 DNA sequence: TGTGCCAGCTCGTCGGACAGGGTAATAGGTGGGGCCAACGTCCTGACTTTC.

The chain joins TRBV7-2 to TRBJ1-2; the D is unclear. The V end lost 4 bases, the J end lost 4 bases, and 16 bases lay between the germline ends. CDR3 size: 15 residues. Germline V CDR1 and CDR2: SGHTA, FQGNSA. Written as DNA, the CDR3 is TGTGCCAGCAGCTCCCCCCGGTCAAGATCCTATGGCTACACCTTC. Translated, it gives CASSSPRSRSYGYTF.

The chain carries TRBV7-9 and TRBJ1-4; D is uncertain. CDR3 length: 15 residues. Trimming took off 3 bases at V and 0 bases at J, with 8 bases between the two ends. The germline V gene has CDR1 SEHNR and CDR2 FQNEAQ (reference sequence). The CDR3 DNA follows: TGTGCCAGCAGCTTGGTCGGGGCAACTAATGAAAAACTGTTTTTT. Its translation is CASSLVGATNEKLFF.

V and J are TRBV28 and TRBJ2-1; 13 bases line up with TRBD2. The length of the CDR3 is 18 residues. Germline V gene lookup returns CDR1 MDHEN and CDR2 SYDVKM. V dropped 6 bases and J dropped 0; count of bases not matched to a gene: 8. The CDR3 DNA is TGTGCCAGCAGCACCGGGACTAGCGGGGCGATCTCCTACAATGAGCAGTTCTTC. Its translation: CASSTGTSGAISYNEQFF.

The chain combines TRBV6-5 with TRBJ2-3, with D perhaps TRBD1 (5 bases). This CDR3 comprises 15 residues. Germline V gene data show CDR1 as MNHEY and CDR2 as SVGAGI. The ends were cut back, 5 bases at V and 1 base at J, with 13 bases in the middle. This CDR3 reads CASSPLGARTDTQYF. DNA of the CDR3: TGTGCCAGCAGTCCCTTAGGGGCGCGCACAGATACGCAGTATTTT.

This sequence joins TRBV29-1 and TRBJ2-2, with 7 bases fitting TRBD1. This CDR3 has 14 residues. Germline CDR1 reads SQVTM; CDR2 reads ANQGSEA. Trimming removed 7 bases from V and 4 bases from J; junction bases left unmatched: 9. Here the CDR3 DNA reads TGCAGCGCACTGACAGGGTCTACCACCGGGGAGCTGTTTTTT. It translates to CSALTGSTTGELFF.

This clone was observed a single time. The chain links TRBV2 to TRBJ2-4, with TRBD2 matching 7 bases. Germline lookup yields CDR1 SNHLY and CDR2 FYNNEI. The ends lost 6 bases at V and 1 base at J; junction bases unmatched: 12. This CDR3 is built from 17 residues. The CDR3 DNA follows: TGTGCCAGCAGGGCCGGAGGACCGCGGGGGGCCAAAAACATTCAGTACTTC. Its protein is CASRAGGPRGAKNIQYF.